The 23 T cell receptor beta chains reported below all come from one sample, sequenced in a study of early T cells in non-severe SARS-CoV-2 infection. TCRdb analysed the 5' RACE reads with MiXCR anew, one entry per CDR3 protein. The sample includes some 67,000 distinct CDR3 sequences, 10% of them seen just once. Specimen: whole blood, collected at baseline. The receptors stem from an adult who was a healthcare worker with PCR-confirmed SARS-CoV-2 infection or an uninfected control (not recorded which).

V gene TRBV2 combines with J gene TRBJ2-7; tentative D call: TRBD2 (5 bases). Deletions cut 5 bases from V and 0 bases from J, with 11 bases between. This CDR3 contains 14 residues. Germline-derived CDR1 and CDR2 are SNHLY and FYNNEI. In DNA, the CDR3 is TGTGCCAGCAGTCTTGAGGGAAGCTCCTACGAGCAGTACTTC. Translation: CASSLEGSSYEQYF.

The chain links TRBV7-2 to TRBJ1-2, with D perhaps TRBD1 (5 bases). Germline CDR1 SGHTA, CDR2 FQGNSA. Trimming cost V 5 bases and J 2 bases, with 15 bases left between them. The CDR3 contains 15 residues. The CDR3, as DNA: TGTGCCAGCAGCCCGGGGGACCTAAGGAACTATGGCTACACCTTC. Its protein is CASSPGDLRNYGYTF.

V and J are TRBV27 and TRBJ1-2; TRBD1 matches 9 bases. The CDR3 is made up of 16 amino acids. J gave up 6 bases and V 6 bases, and 14 bases lay outside the gene matches. The V gene's germline CDR1 is MNHEY and CDR2 SMNVEV (reference sequence). This chain's CDR3 is CASRDKYGTGNDGYTF. The CDR3 nucleotides are TGTGCCAGCAGAGATAAATATGGGACAGGGAATGATGGCTACACCTTC.

This clonotype was seen once. This chain links TRBV7-2 with TRBJ1-1; TRBD1 might be the D (5 bases). CDR3 length equals 14 residues. V was cut by 0 bases and J by 6 bases, with 11 bases left in between. Germline V gives CDR1 SGHTA, CDR2 FQGNSA. CDR3 amino acids: CASSLAGGVPEAFF. The CDR3 region has the DNA TGTGCCAGCAGCTTAGCGGGAGGGGTCCCTGAAGCTTTCTTT.

The chain combines TRBV29-1 with TRBJ1-2, with unresolved D. V was shortened by 3 bases and J by 7 bases, with 15 bases between the two germline ends. This CDR3 spans 13 amino acids. Germline values: CDR1 SQVTM, CDR2 ANQGSEA. Here the CDR3 DNA reads TGCAGCGTTGAGGCAACAGAGACTCTTGGCTACACCTTC. Translating gives CSVEATETLGYTF.

The chain is built from TRBV7-2 and TRBJ2-5; TRBD2 matches at 14 bases. The CDR3 extends over 16 amino acids. The ends lost 5 bases at V and 3 bases at J; junction bases unmatched: 5. Germline lookup yields CDR1 SGHTA and CDR2 FQGNSA. DNA of the CDR3: TGTGCCAGCAGCCCCCGACTAGCGGGAGGGAAAGAGACCCAGTACTTC. This codes for CASSPRLAGGKETQYF. The whole variable domain, remainder taken from reference TRBV7-2 and TRBJ2-5, is GAGVSQSPSNKVTEKGKDVELRCDPISGHTALYWYRQSLGQGLEFLIYFQGNSAPDKSGLPSDRFSAERTGGSVSTLTIQRTQQEDSAVYLCASSPRLAGGKETQYFGPGTRLLVL.

The chain links TRBV6-2 or TRBV6-3 to TRBJ2-7, with TRBD1 as a possible D gene (5 bases). Per germline, CDR1 MNHEY and CDR2 SVGEGT. The CDR3 runs 14 residues. Trimming removed 5 bases from V and 2 bases from J, with 13 bases in between. The CDR3 loop is CASSLPQGPYEQYF. Here the CDR3 DNA reads TGTGCCAGCAGTCTCCCGCAGGGTCCCTACGAGCAGTACTTC.

The chain employs TRBV2 and TRBJ2-7; D is perhaps TRBD2 (6 bases). The germline V gene has CDR1 SNHLY and CDR2 FYNNEI. Trimming left V 8 bases short and J 3 bases short, with 20 bases between. The CDR3 spans 15 residues. The CDR3 spells CASRQYRLGNYEQYF. DNA for the CDR3: TGTGCCAGCCGTCAATACCGACTAGGAAACTACGAGCAGTACTTC.

This sequence joins TRBV6-2 or TRBV6-3 and TRBJ2-1; D gene uncertain. Trimming stripped 3 bases from V and 12 bases from J, with 12 bases between. This CDR3 contains 12 residues. The germline V gene has CDR1 MNHEY and CDR2 SVGEGT. In nucleotides, the CDR3 is TGTGCCAGCAGTTATTACGGTAGAGGGCAGTTCTTC. It is translated as CASSYYGRGQFF.

This clonotype was seen repeatedly, ten times or more. V and J are TRBV7-9 and TRBJ1-5; weak D call: TRBD1 (6 bases). Germline CDR1 SEHNR, CDR2 FQNEAQ (reference sequence). V shed 2 bases and J shed 0 bases, with 11 bases lying between them. The CDR3 has 16 amino acids. The CDR3 region has the DNA TGTGCCAGCAGCTTATATGCAGGGGATAGCAATCAGCCCCAGCATTTT. It is translated as CASSLYAGDSNQPQHF.

This clonotype was seen a handful of times. This chain uses TRBV7-6 with TRBJ2-7; perhaps D is TRBD1 or TRBD2 (5 bases each). CDR1 SGHVS and CDR2 FNYEAQ come from the germline V gene. The CDR3 has 15 amino acids. V was cut by 6 bases and J by 0 bases, with 15 bases left in between. The chain's CDR3 is CASSYTRDASYEQYF. DNA for the CDR3: TGTGCCAGCAGTTATACCCGGGACGCCTCCTACGAGCAGTACTTC. Drawing the rest from reference TRBV7-6 and TRBJ2-7, the complete variable domain is GAGVSQSPRYKVTKRGQDVALRCDPISGHVSLYWYRQALGQGPEFLTYFNYEAQQDKSGLPNDRFSAERPEGSISTLTIQRTEQRDSAMYRCASSYTRDASYEQYFGPGTRLTVT.

This clonotype was seen ten or more times. The chain has TRBV7-9 and TRBJ2-5, with D tentatively TRBD1 (6 bases). Trimming cost V 1 base and J 5 bases, with 14 bases left between them. CDR3 length: 15 amino acids. Germline loops: CDR1 SEHNR, CDR2 FQNEAQ (reference sequence). The CDR3 here is CASSLVQGLLETQYF. The CDR3 nucleotides read TGTGCCAGCAGCTTAGTTCAGGGGTTGCTCGAGACCCAGTACTTC. Based on the CDR3 plus reference TRBV7-9 and TRBJ2-5, the full variable domain is DTGVSQNPRHKITKRGQNVTFRCDPISEHNRLYWYRQTLGQGPEFLTYFQNEAQLEKSRLLSDRFSAERPKGSFSTLEIQRTEQGDSAMYLCASSLVQGLLETQYFGPGTRLLVL.

This clonotype has a handful of counts. The chain uses TRBV9 and TRBJ2-5, with D possibly matching TRBD2 (6 bases). This CDR3 is 16 amino acids long. Germline CDR1 is SGDLS and CDR2 is YYNGEE. Deletions cut 1 base from V and 1 base from J, with 14 bases between. The CDR3 DNA sequence: TGTGCCAGCAGCGTATTAGCGGAAGGATTCCAAGAGACCCAGTACTTC. Protein product: CASSVLAEGFQETQYF. The full variable domain, completed using reference TRBV9 and TRBJ2-5, is DSGVTQTPKHLITATGQRVTLRCSPRSGDLSVYWYQQSLDQGLQFLIQYYNGEERAKGNILERFSAQQFPDLHSELNLSSLELGDSALYFCASSVLAEGFQETQYFGPGTRLLVL.

The sample holds many counts of this clonotype. The chain carries TRBV12-3 or TRBV12-4 and TRBJ2-2; the match to TRBD1 covers 10 bases. The CDR3 is 13 residues long. In DNA, the CDR3 is TGTGCAGACAGGGGGCCGGTCACCGGGGAGCTGTTTTTT. Amino acids: CADRGPVTGELFF.

This clonotype was seen many times. CDR3: CASSQESEGPDTQYF. CDR3 sequence (DNA): TGCGCCAGCAGCCAAGAAAGTGAGGGCCCGGATACGCAGTATTTT. The V call is TRBV4-3, the J call TRBJ2-3, with D possibly being TRBD2 (5 bases). Between the trimmed V and J ends, which lost 0 bases and 6 bases, there was a span of 13 bases. The germline gives CDR1 LGHNA, CDR2 YSLEER. The CDR3 has 15 amino acids.

This clonotype was observed a handful of times. V usage is TRBV10-3 and J usage is TRBJ2-7; unclear D gene. Per germline, CDR1 ENHRY and CDR2 SYGVKD. The CDR3 has 12 amino acids. Trimming took off 0 bases at V and 4 bases at J, with 4 bases between the two ends. CDR3 coding DNA: TGTGCCATCAGTGAGTCAAGGTACGAGCAGTACTTC. This sequence encodes CAISESRYEQYF.

This clonotype has just a few counts. The chain recombines TRBV5-1 with TRBJ2-1; no clear D. Germline V gene lookup returns CDR1 SGHRS and CDR2 YFSETQ. Between the trimmed V and J ends, which lost 3 bases and 12 bases, there was a span of 13 bases. This CDR3 has 12 amino acids. CDR3 residues: CASSSGLVGQFF. The CDR3 coding sequence is TGCGCCAGCAGCTCCGGGCTAGTAGGGCAGTTCTTC.

The sample holds many counts of this clonotype. The chain links TRBV19 to TRBJ2-1; D is unresolved. V gave up 6 bases and J gave up 8 bases, with 20 bases separating them. Germline values: CDR1 LNHDA, CDR2 SQIVND (reference sequence). The CDR3 loop spans 15 amino acids. CDR3: CASSQDAIVGDEQFF. The CDR3 region has the DNA TGTGCCAGTAGCCAGGACGCAATCGTGGGCGATGAGCAGTTCTTC.

This clonotype was counted between two and nine times. The J gene is TRBJ1-2, the V gene TRBV20-1, with TRBD1 matching over 8 bases. CDR3 length: 12 amino acids. Germline lookup yields CDR1 DFQATT and CDR2 SNEGSKA (reference sequence). Unmatched junction bases numbered 6, after V lost 7 bases and J lost 5 bases. The CDR3 loop reads CSGKQGAYGYTF. The CDR3 bases are TGCAGTGGGAAGCAGGGGGCATATGGCTACACCTTC.

Only a few counts were recorded for this clonotype. This sequence joins TRBV7-3 and TRBJ2-5; D might be TRBD2 (8 bases). Per the germline V gene, CDR1 is SGHTA and CDR2 is FQGTGA. The CDR3 is 15 amino acids. The V gene lost 5 bases and the J gene lost 5 bases, with 18 bases spanning the gap. Here the CDR3 DNA reads TGTGCCAGCAGCACGGGACTAGGGGGCCGTGAGACCCAGTACTTC. It encodes CASSTGLGGRETQYF. Variable domain in full (rest from reference TRBV7-3 and TRBJ2-5): GAGVSQTPSNKVTEKGKYVELRCDPISGHTALYWYRQSLGQGPEFLIYFQGTGAADDSGLPNDRFFAVRPEGSVSTLKIQRTERGDSAVYLCASSTGLGGRETQYFGPGTRLLVL.

V and J are TRBV14 and TRBJ1-4, with D tentatively TRBD1 (5 bases). The CDR3 totals 14 residues. Trimming took 4 bases from V and 3 from J, leaving 9 bases between them. Per the germline V gene, CDR1 is SGHDN and CDR2 is FVKESK. Here the CDR3 reads CASSRQMANEKLFF. In nucleotides, the CDR3 is TGTGCCAGCAGCCGACAGATGGCTAATGAAAAACTGTTTTTT.

At least ten counts were recorded for this clonotype. V and J are TRBV12-3 or TRBV12-4 and TRBJ2-2; the match to TRBD2 covers 8 bases. With 2 bases clipped from V and 1 base from J, the junction kept 0 bases outside the gene matches. The CDR3 contains 15 residues. The CDR3 protein is CASSLTSGNTGELFF. CDR3 DNA: TGTGCCAGCAGTTTAACTAGCGGGAACACCGGGGAGCTGTTTTTT.

This clonotype has a count of ten or more. J is TRBJ2-1 and V is TRBV6-1, with TRBD2 matching over 8 bases. CDR1 is MNHNS, CDR2 SASEGT, per germline. Trimming at V came to 4 bases and at J to 6 bases, leaving 8 bases not matched to a gene. The CDR3 length is 15 residues. The CDR3 region has the DNA TGTGCCAGCAGTGTCAACGGGAGGGCACTCAATGAGCAGTTCTTC. Translating gives CASSVNGRALNEQFF.